The 27 T cell receptor beta chains presented below share a single source sample, sequenced in a study of T-cell memory formation after mild COVID-19. TCRdb independently ran MiXCR on the 5' RACE reads; one entry per CDR3 protein. The sample lists about 29,000 distinct CDR3 sequences, around 12% seen once, with roughly 15% in the top ten. The sample comprised PBMCs or a T cell subset sorted from them (not recorded which). These TCRs come from an adult woman who had mild COVID-19 (a few samples of this study predate the infection). Cell type and time point are not known.

This sequence joins TRBV7-9 and TRBJ2-1, with D unresolved. The ends were cut back, 1 base at V and 0 bases at J, with 10 bases in the middle. The germline V gene has CDR1 SEHNR and CDR2 FQNEAQ (reference sequence). CDR3 length: 16 residues. The CDR3 protein is CASSLVAWSSYNEQFF. CDR3 coding DNA: TGTGCCAGCAGCTTAGTAGCTTGGAGCTCCTACAATGAGCAGTTCTTC.

The gene calls are TRBV7-9 and TRBJ2-5, with 11 positions matching TRBD2. The CDR3 runs to 16 residues. Germline values: CDR1 SEHNR, CDR2 FQNEAQ (reference sequence). Germline trimming cut 5 bases from V and 2 bases from J; bases unmatched to any gene: 7. Written as DNA, the CDR3 is TGTGCCAGCAGCCCCGCTAGCGGGGGGAATCAAGAGACCCAGTACTTC. It codes for CASSPASGGNQETQYF. Full variable domain (missing parts from reference TRBV7-9 and TRBJ2-5): DTGVSQNPRHKITKRGQNVTFRCDPISEHNRLYWYRQTLGQGPEFLTYFQNEAQLEKSRLLSDRFSAERPKGSFSTLEIQRTEQGDSAMYLCASSPASGGNQETQYFGPGTRLLVL.

Ten or more counts support this clonotype. The rearrangement links TRBV20-1 to TRBJ2-5; 7 bases agree with TRBD2. V dropped 4 bases and J dropped 6; count of bases not matched to a gene: 11. The germline V gene encodes CDR1 DFQATT and CDR2 SNEGSKA (reference sequence). The CDR3 has 14 amino acids. CDR3 sequence (DNA): TGCAGTGCTACCGATCTAGCGGTCATGAAGACCCAGTACTTC. Its protein product is CSATDLAVMKTQYF.

This clonotype has ten or more counts. In DNA form, the CDR3 reads TGTGCCAGCAGCCAGCCCGGGGGCCGGAGTGAAAAACTGTTTTTT. Its protein product is CASSQPGGRSEKLFF. V is TRBV7-9 and J is TRBJ1-4; TRBD1 might be the D (6 bases). Germline-derived CDR1 and CDR2 are SEHNR and FQNEAQ (reference sequence). Trimming shortened V by 5 bases and J by 7 bases, and 17 bases separated the two germline ends. This CDR3 region has 15 residues.

This clonotype was counted a single time. The chain links TRBV7-9 to TRBJ2-2, with D possibly TRBD2 on 6 matching bases. The V end lost 8 bases, the J end lost 6 bases, and 10 bases lay between the germline ends. The CDR3 covers 12 residues. In germline, CDR1 is SEHNR, CDR2 FQNEAQ (reference sequence). The CDR3 DNA reads TGTGCCAGCGCGAAGCGGGCCGGGGAGCTGTTTTTT. This codes for CASAKRAGELFF.

This chain joins TRBV10-3 and TRBJ1-5; D is ambiguous. In germline, CDR1 is ENHRY, CDR2 SYGVKD. V lost 6 bases, J lost 1 base, and 10 bases lay in between. The length of the CDR3 is 14 residues. The CDR3 loop reads CAIRKDGSNQPQHF. CDR3 sequence (DNA): TGTGCCATCAGGAAGGACGGGAGCAATCAGCCCCAGCATTTT.

There are many counts of this clonotype. In DNA form, the CDR3 reads TGTGCCAGCAGCTACGACAGGGTGAACACCGGGGAGCTGTTTTTT. Protein: CASSYDRVNTGELFF. The chain couples TRBV6-5 to TRBJ2-2, with TRBD1 identical over 7 bases. The V gene end was trimmed by 6 bases and the J gene end by 1 base; junction bases not matched to a gene: 5. The CDR3 is made up of 15 amino acids. CDR1 and CDR2 (germline): MNHEY, SVGAGI.

At least ten counts were recorded for this clonotype. The chain carries TRBV7-3 and TRBJ1-1; D call uncertain. The germline V and J ends were trimmed by 5 bases and 4 bases, with 11 bases remaining between them. CDR1 is SGHTA, CDR2 FQGTGA, per germline. CDR3 size: 13 residues. The CDR3 DNA sequence: TGTGCCAGCAGCCCTTACTTGACCACTGAAGCTTTCTTT. This codes for CASSPYLTTEAFF.

This clonotype was counted at least ten times. The genes are TRBV7-8 and TRBJ1-2; D is undetermined. There are 12 residues in the CDR3. Trimming shortened V by 5 bases and J by 8 bases, and 12 bases separated the two germline ends. The germline V gene has CDR1 SGHVS and CDR2 FQNEAQ. The CDR3 here is CASSGRIGGYTF. The CDR3 DNA is TGTGCCAGCAGCGGGAGGATCGGAGGCTACACCTTC. Full variable domain (rest looked up from reference TRBV7-8 and TRBJ1-2): GAGVSQSPRYKVAKRGQDVALRCDPISGHVSLFWYQQALGQGPEFLTYFQNEAQLDKSGLPSDRFFAERPEGSVSTLKIQRTQQEDSAVYLCASSGRIGGYTFGSGTRLTVV.

This clonotype was detected many times. V usage is TRBV6-2 or TRBV6-3 and J usage is TRBJ2-4; unclear D gene. Germline V gives CDR1 MNHEY, CDR2 SVGEGT. The V end lost 2 bases, the J end lost 7 bases, and 15 bases lay between the germline ends. The CDR3 is 15 amino acids. CDR3: CASSYTSSTVNIQYF. The CDR3 DNA follows: TGTGCCAGCAGTTACACATCATCTACCGTTAACATTCAGTACTTC.

This clonotype appeared many times. The chain is built from TRBV29-1 and TRBJ2-1; D gene uncertain. The CDR3 covers 13 residues. Trimming cost V 3 bases and J 5 bases, with 11 bases left between them. The germline V gene encodes CDR1 SQVTM and CDR2 ANQGSEA. CDR3 protein: CSVDRAGHNEQFF. In nucleotides, the CDR3 is TGCAGCGTTGACCGGGCCGGTCACAATGAGCAGTTCTTC.

This clonotype was seen at least ten times. The gene calls are TRBV5-5 and TRBJ2-7; 8 bases match TRBD2. Trimming at V came to 2 bases and at J to 1 base, leaving 5 bases not matched to a gene. This CDR3 has 15 amino acids. CDR1 is SGHKS and CDR2 is YYEKEE in the germline V gene (reference sequence). The CDR3 region has the DNA TGTGCCAGCAGCTTTCTCGGGGGGGATTCCTACGAGCAGTACTTC. This gives the protein CASSFLGGDSYEQYF.

This clonotype has at least ten counts. This chain links TRBV7-2 with TRBJ1-6; D not certain. In germline, CDR1 is SGHTA, CDR2 FQGNSA. Deletions cut 5 bases from V and 10 bases from J, with 12 bases between. The CDR3 has 13 amino acids. The CDR3: CASSAQWRSPLHF. CDR3 in DNA: TGTGCCAGCAGCGCCCAATGGAGGTCACCCCTCCACTTT.

This clonotype came up many times. CDR3 region: CASSSFVNEQFF. The CDR3 bases are TGTGCCAGCAGCTCCTTTGTGAATGAGCAGTTCTTC. The chain carries TRBV3-1 and TRBJ2-1; D gene unclear. Trimming shortened V by 5 bases and J by 7 bases, and 9 bases separated the two germline ends. The germline V gene has CDR1 LGHDT and CDR2 YNNKEL (reference sequence). CDR3 length equals 12 residues.

This clonotype was seen ten or more times. This chain links TRBV27 with TRBJ1-2, with a possible D match to TRBD1 (5 bases). With 5 bases removed from V and 8 bases from J, the gap between germline ends came to 18 bases. The CDR3 is 14 amino acids. CDR1 is MNHEY and CDR2 is SMNVEV in the germline V gene (reference sequence). CDR3 loop: CASSPTPGREGYTF. CDR3 in DNA: TGTGCCAGCAGTCCCACACCAGGGAGAGAAGGCTACACCTTC.

The table lists this clonotype with many counts. This chain links TRBV20-1 with TRBJ2-3, with 11 bases lining up with TRBD1. The CDR3 spans 15 residues. Germline CDR1 DFQATT, CDR2 SNEGSKA (reference sequence). The J segment lost 3 bases and the V segment lost 4 bases, leaving 6 bases of the junction unmatched. CDR3 region: CSAKRTGGETDTQYF. CDR3 DNA sequence: TGCAGTGCTAAGCGGACAGGGGGCGAAACAGATACGCAGTATTTT.

The CDR3, as DNA: TGTGCCAGCTCACCGCGGGGGACCTCCTACGAGCAGTACTTC. It encodes CASSPRGTSYEQYF. V gene TRBV18 combines with J gene TRBJ2-7; TRBD2 agrees at 7 bases. J gave up 0 bases and V 3 bases, and 2 bases lay outside the gene matches. This CDR3 contains 14 residues. The germline gives CDR1 KGHSH, CDR2 LQKENI.

Many counts were recorded for this clonotype. The J gene is TRBJ2-5, the V gene TRBV20-1, with D possibly called TRBD1 or TRBD2 (5 bases each). The V gene's germline CDR1 is DFQATT and CDR2 SNEGSKA (reference sequence). CDR3 length: 12 amino acids. Trimming shortened V by 3 bases and J by 5 bases, and 10 bases separated the two germline ends. CDR3 coding DNA: TGCAGTGCTAGTGGGGGTAGGGAGACCCAGTACTTC. Its protein is CSASGGRETQYF.

There are many counts of this clonotype. The rearrangement uses TRBV3-2 and TRBJ1-2. TRBV3-2 is deemed a pseudogene. The CDR3 contains 16 residues. In DNA, the CDR3 is TGTGCCAGCAGCCAAGTAATTAAAGATTTGGACTATGGCTACACCTTC. This encodes CASSQVIKDLDYGYTF.

The table lists this clonotype with many counts. V gene TRBV5-4 combines with J gene TRBJ2-6; either TRBD1 or TRBD2 may fit D (6 bases each). Trimming left V 0 bases short and J 2 bases short, with 15 bases between. The CDR3 runs 18 residues. Germline V gene data show CDR1 as SGHNT and CDR2 as YYREEE (reference sequence). CDR3 nucleotide sequence: TGTGCCAGCAGCTTGGGGGGGGCAGGGAGAGCTGGGGCCAACGTCCTGACTTTC. Translation: CASSLGGAGRAGANVLTF.

This clonotype was seen at least ten times. V usage is TRBV7-2 and J usage is TRBJ2-2; no clear D. From germline, CDR1 is SGHTA and CDR2 FQGNSA. V was pared by 1 base and J by 0 bases, with 6 bases between. The CDR3 sequence is 15 residues long. CDR3 sequence (DNA): TGTGCCAGCAGCTTAGGACTCACGAACACCGGGGAGCTGTTTTTT. It codes for CASSLGLTNTGELFF.

This clonotype occurred a few times. The rearrangement uses TRBV7-2 and TRBJ2-5; D might be TRBD2 (7 bases). Germline V CDR1 and CDR2: SGHTA, FQGNSA. V was cut by 5 bases and J by 7 bases, with 14 bases left in between. There are 13 residues in the CDR3. The CDR3 region is CASSLERGGTQYF. DNA of the CDR3: TGTGCCAGCAGCCTAGAGAGGGGGGGGACCCAGTACTTC.

At least ten counts were recorded for this clonotype. V is TRBV15 and J is TRBJ2-7, with D unresolved. The CDR3 is 13 residues long. Trimming pared 0 bases from V and 4 bases from J, leaving 7 bases between. Germline lookup yields CDR1 LNHNV and CDR2 YYDKDF (reference sequence). The CDR3 loop reads CATSRDIAYEQYF. The DNA for the CDR3 is TGTGCCACCAGCAGAGATATCGCGTACGAGCAGTACTTC.

At least ten counts were recorded for this clonotype. The chain carries TRBV20-1 and TRBJ2-7; TRBD1 is a possible D gene (6 bases). This CDR3 region has 11 residues. Germline-derived CDR1 and CDR2 are DFQATT and SNEGSKA (reference sequence). V dropped 6 bases and J dropped 3 bases, with 9 bases sitting between them. The CDR3 sequence: CSAGQFYEQYF. The CDR3 DNA reads as TGCAGTGCCGGACAGTTCTACGAGCAGTACTTC.

This clonotype was seen only once. V gene TRBV5-1 combines with J gene TRBJ2-7; D is perhaps TRBD1 or TRBD2 (5 bases each). V shed 4 bases and J shed 0 bases, with 17 bases lying between them. The CDR3 contains 16 residues. Germline-derived CDR1 and CDR2 are SGHRS and YFSETQ. DNA for the CDR3: TGCGCCAGCAGCGTCGGGACCGAGGCGAGCTCCTACGAGCAGTACTTC. It encodes CASSVGTEASSYEQYF.

This clonotype was seen many times. The rearrangement joins TRBV27 to TRBJ1-1, with 7 bases aligning to TRBD1. The V segment lost 5 bases and the J segment 10 bases; nucleotides outside the gene matches: 16. CDR1 and CDR2 (germline): MNHEY, SMNVEV (reference sequence). The CDR3 totals 15 residues. The CDR3 region has the DNA TGTGCCAGCAGTCCCGCCCAACCTACAGGGGCGCGAGCTTTCTTT. Translating it yields CASSPAQPTGARAFF.

This clonotype came up many times. The genes are TRBV7-9 and TRBJ2-2; no clear D. The CDR3 extends over 14 amino acids. Germline CDR1 SEHNR, CDR2 FQNEAQ (reference sequence). Trimming stripped 2 bases from V and 6 bases from J, with 10 bases between. The CDR3: CASSLLYAAGELFF. CDR3 in DNA: TGTGCCAGCAGCTTATTGTACGCCGCCGGGGAGCTGTTTTTT.